This passage covers 9 T cell receptor beta chains from one sample sequenced in a study of cytomegalovirus exposure and HLA in healthy donors. Clones were sequenced by immunoSEQ multiplex PCR, and TCRdb holds only the in-frame ones, with some missing. The sample contains around 200,000 clones, roughly three quarters of which appear only once. What was sequenced was PBMCs. These receptors originate from a woman younger than 45 in good health and CMV-seronegative.

The rearrangement uses TRBV14 and TRBJ2-2, with TRBD1 identical over 9 bases. The CDR3 contains 17 residues. V lost 4 bases and J lost 4; bases outside the gene matches: 10. Germline V gene data show CDR1 as SGHDN and CDR2 as FVKESK. DNA of the CDR3: TGTGCCAGCAGCCTGGACTGGACAGGGGTGCGCACCGGGGAGCTGTTTTTT. It encodes CASSLDWTGVRTGELFF. Combining the CDR3 with reference TRBV14 and TRBJ2-2 gives the whole variable domain EAGVTQFPSHSVIEKGQTVTLRCDPISGHDNLYWYRRVMGKEIKFLLHFVKESKQDESGMPNNRFLAERTGGTYSTLKVQPAELEDSGVYFCASSLDWTGVRTGELFFGEGSRLTVL.

The rearrangement links TRBV9 to TRBJ1-3; TRBD1 matches 10 bases. Germline-derived CDR1 and CDR2 are SGDLS and YYNGEE. V dropped 2 bases and J dropped 2; count of bases not matched to a gene: 7. The CDR3 loop spans 17 amino acids. CDR3 nucleotides: TGTGCCAGCAGCGTCTCACCCGGACAGGGGGCTGGAAACACCATATATTTT. It yields the protein CASSVSPGQGAGNTIYF.

The chain joins TRBV14 to TRBJ1-5; the D gene is possibly TRBD1 (5 bases). V was shortened by 0 bases and J by 5 bases, with 14 bases between the two germline ends. Germline-derived CDR1 and CDR2 are SGHDN and FVKESK. The CDR3 length is 16 residues. CDR3 sequence: CASSQDGGAGHQPQHF. In DNA, the CDR3 is TGTGCCAGCAGCCAAGATGGTGGGGCTGGCCATCAGCCCCAGCATTTT. Together with reference TRBV14 and TRBJ1-5, the CDR3 gives the full variable domain: EAGVTQFPSHSVIEKGQTVTLRCDPISGHDNLYWYRRVMGKEIKFLLHFVKESKQDESGMPNNRFLAERTGGTYSTLKVQPAELEDSGVYFCASSQDGGAGHQPQHFGDGTRLSIL.

This rearrangement joins TRBV27 to TRBJ1-6; 9 nucleotides line up with TRBD1. This CDR3 has 15 residues. V lost 2 bases and J lost 9; bases outside the gene matches: 5. In germline, CDR1 is MNHEY, CDR2 SMNVEV (reference sequence). CDR3 nucleotides: TGTGCCAGCAGTTTAAGACAGGGGGTACGTTCACCCCTCCACTTT. Translating gives CASSLRQGVRSPLHF.

The rearrangement joins TRBV5-6 to TRBJ1-1; D may be TRBD1 (5 bases). V shed 2 bases and J shed 3 bases, with 8 bases lying between them. Germline V gene sequence: CDR1 SGHDT, CDR2 YYEEEE. This CDR3 spans 13 amino acids. Written as DNA, the CDR3 is TGTGCCAGCAGCTTCCTCAGGGACACTGAAGCTTTCTTT. Its protein product is CASSFLRDTEAFF.

The rearrangement links TRBV19 to TRBJ1-1; 9 positions match TRBD1. CDR1 and CDR2 (germline): LNHDA, SQIVND (reference sequence). CDR3 length: 15 residues. After removal of 5 bases from V and 0 bases from J, the junction contained 4 bases not matched to a gene. CDR3 nucleotides: TGTGCCAGTAGTGGGACAGGGTTAATGAACACTGAAGCTTTCTTT. It codes for CASSGTGLMNTEAFF.

The rearrangement links TRBV9 to TRBJ2-2, with TRBD2 matching 9 bases. CDR3 length: 16 amino acids. Germline V CDR1 and CDR2: SGDLS, YYNGEE. The V gene end was trimmed by 3 bases and the J gene end by 4 bases; junction bases not matched to a gene: 7. CDR3 sequence: CASSEAGGPITGELFF. The DNA of the CDR3 is TGTGCCAGCAGCGAGGCGGGAGGGCCGATCACCGGGGAGCTGTTTTTT.

The genes are TRBV14 and TRBJ2-1; 8 bases are shared with TRBD1. The CDR3 spans 17 residues. J gave up 7 bases and V 4 bases, and 15 bases lay outside the gene matches. CDR1 and CDR2 (germline): SGHDN, FVKESK. CDR3 in DNA: TGTGCCAGCAGCCCAATTCCACCAGACAGGGGCGAGAATGAGCAGTTCTTC. It translates to CASSPIPPDRGENEQFF.

The chain is built from TRBV18 and TRBJ1-2, with 7 bases aligning to TRBD1. This CDR3 has 16 amino acids. Germline trimming cut 3 bases from V and 2 bases from J; bases unmatched to any gene: 9. The V gene's germline CDR1 is KGHSH and CDR2 LQKENI. In DNA form, the CDR3 reads TGTGCCAGCTCACCCGTCGGGACAGCTAAGAACTATGGCTACACCTTC. Amino acid sequence: CASSPVGTAKNYGYTF.